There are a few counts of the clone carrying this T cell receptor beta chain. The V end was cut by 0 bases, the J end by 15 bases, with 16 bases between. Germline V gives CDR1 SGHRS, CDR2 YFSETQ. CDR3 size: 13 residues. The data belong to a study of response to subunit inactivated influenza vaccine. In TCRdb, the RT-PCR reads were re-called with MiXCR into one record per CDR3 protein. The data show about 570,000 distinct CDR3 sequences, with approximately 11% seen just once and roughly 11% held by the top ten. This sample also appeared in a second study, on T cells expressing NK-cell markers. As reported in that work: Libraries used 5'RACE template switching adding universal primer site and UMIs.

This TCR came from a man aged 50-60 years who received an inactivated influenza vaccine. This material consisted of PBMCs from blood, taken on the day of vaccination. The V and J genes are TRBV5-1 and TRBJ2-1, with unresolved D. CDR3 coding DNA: TGCGCCAGCAGCTTGGGGTCTAGTGATAGGTGGTTCTTC. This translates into CASSLGSSDRWFF.